One TCR beta chain is described in this entry. The antigen it binds to is not known. No base qualities exist here, and no much larger clone lies one base off it. This entry comes from a study of a mutant IDH1 vaccine in newly diagnosed glioma (dated by TCRdb to 2020 to 2022). Concerning the study at large: Across visits V03 through V10, patients got a total of eight vaccinations, given in weeks 1, 3, 5, 7, 11, 15, 19 and 23. Vaccination was initiated 4-6 weeks after radiotherapy alone, or concurrently with temozolomide cycles in the chemotherapy-containing groups. Of the approximately 30 treated patients, around 62% were male and about 40% were female, and a mean age of roughly 40 years was recorded. Prior to enrollment, standard therapy consisting of radiotherapy alone, temozolomide alone, or radiochemotherapy with temozolomide had been administered to patients, with the combination being received by most patients. Six visits were used for peripheral blood collection: V03 (baseline), V05, V07, V10, V12 and V13. Longitudinal TCRB deep sequencing was performed for roughly 27 treated patients wherever samples were available for exploratory analyses.

Receptor amplification or capture employed the immunoSEQ multiplex PCR assay. Rearranged TCR beta chain sequences were amplified with the hsTCRB Kit following the manufacturer's protocol. TCRB libraries were sequenced on an Illumina MiSeq. On the authors' methods: The kit vendor's proprietary platform handled demultiplexing, trimming and gene mapping. Drawn from immuneACCESS, this table holds only the in-frame rearrangements with V and J called that TCRdb kept. Clones are partly lost; checked studies trace under half to an unresolved V gene and leave the rest unexplained. That table gives V, J and clone size, and the DNA gave D and trimming. This sample has over 50,000 clones in its table, and around 90% of those were observed once. In total, the top ten clones hold about 4.6% of the sample. This specimen's time point label, interpreted: week 5, during vaccination. Every vaccine dose consisted of 300 ug of a 20-mer mutant IDH1 peptide in Montanide, administered subcutaneously together with topical imiquimod. Donors had newly diagnosed WHO grade 3 or 4 IDH1-mutant astrocytomas with loss of nuclear ATRX. The samples were drawn from NOA16, a multicentre, single-arm, open-label phase I trial in Germany that tested a mutant IDH1 peptide vaccine in humans for the first time. Genomic DNA for TCRB sequencing was extracted from EDTA blood using the DNeasy Blood and Tissue Kit.

Trimming removed 4 bases from V and 2 bases from J, leaving 8 bases between the germline ends. The CDR3, cysteine through phenylalanine, is 13 amino acids long. The DNA shown is the 39-base CDR3, in frame from base 1. Looking up the germline V gene yields CDR1 KGHSH and CDR2 LQKENI. Points the paper makes about the study in general: No apparent relationship was observed between pseudoprogression and alterations in the top peripheral T cell clonotypes detected by TCRB sequencing. The authors noted that analyses of patient blood samples could not be reproduced because of sample limitations. Immune responses induced by the vaccine were seen in 90% to 95% of patients across multiple MHC alleles. Availability determined which PBMC samples were chosen for TCRB deep sequencing.

This receptor was taken from a woman aged 40 to 50 with glioma. The rearrangement joined TRBV18 to TRBJ1-2; a tentative D match to TRBD1 spans 6 bases. Here the sequenced sample was PBMCs, taken from a glioma patient whose treatment included an IDH1 peptide vaccine. The CDR3 protein is CASSLDRNYGYTF. The DNA sequence reads TGTGCCAGCTCACTCGACAGGAACTATGGCTACACCTTC.